This T cell receptor beta chain stems from a study of human T cells and chemical hapten exposure. This clonotype was found a few times. Its antigen is undetermined. MiXCR was run by TCRdb on the RACE reads, yielding one entry per CDR3 protein. In the table there are around 120,000 distinct CDR3 sequences, approximately 14% of which are singletons. Time point defined: patch test 1, 2 weeks after DPC sensitization. The treatment here: therapeutic diphenylcyclopropenone sensitization with weekly scalp DPC. Patients had alopecia, were aged 18 to 70, and were not pregnant. Someone pulled total RNA out of unfractionated whole blood. The CDR3 contains 15 residues. The V gene lost 6 bases and the J gene lost 7 bases, with 18 bases spanning the gap. The germline V gene has CDR1 LNHDA and CDR2 SQIVND (reference sequence). Study results and limitations: With DPC sensitization, TCRs exceeding 1 in 1000 frequency showed no change. There were significantly more large CDR3 similarity clusters among expanded TCRs than among controls.

The chain links TRBV19 to TRBJ1-4, with D tentatively TRBD1 (6 bases). This TCR came from a man aged 18-30 years with alopecia areata. Some clones in this sample may be carry-over from other donors' samples. Here the sequenced sample was whole blood, taken in connection with sensitization to the hapten diphenylcyclopropenone (DPC). As DNA, the CDR3 is TGTGCCAGTAGCCCATCTCAGGGGCGGATTGAAAAACTGTTTTTT. Its translation: CASSPSQGRIEKLFF.